This T cell receptor (beta chain) was captured by sequencing in a study of T cell responses to AZD1222 COVID-19 vaccine. Study outcomes and limitations: Baseline serostatus was positive in only a handful of AZD1222 recipients. The donors showed a predominance of white British ancestry and of females, with possible underestimation of clonal diversity. Only after the peak T cell response were repertoires sampled. The CD4 TCRs associated with vaccination extended across spike and predominated at 160-218 and 743-854.

This CDR3 spans 14 amino acids. Germline V gene sequence: CDR1 LGHNA, CDR2 YNFKEQ. V lost 0 bases, J lost 5 bases, and 5 bases lay in between. For this clone: The antigen is not known.

The repertoire was sequenced with immunoSEQ multiplex PCR; TCRdb's copy has only in-frame clones and lacks some. The sample includes 90,000 to 120,000 clones, more than 75% of them seen just once. The sequence was collected from an adult in good health. The specimen was peripheral blood, collected on day 0 of AZD1222 vaccination. The rearrangement links TRBV4-2 to TRBJ1-6; D perhaps matches TRBD1 (5 bases). In DNA form, the CDR3 reads TGTGCCAGCAGCCAAGAACAGGATAATTCACCCCTCCACTTT. It yields the protein CASSQEQDNSPLHF.